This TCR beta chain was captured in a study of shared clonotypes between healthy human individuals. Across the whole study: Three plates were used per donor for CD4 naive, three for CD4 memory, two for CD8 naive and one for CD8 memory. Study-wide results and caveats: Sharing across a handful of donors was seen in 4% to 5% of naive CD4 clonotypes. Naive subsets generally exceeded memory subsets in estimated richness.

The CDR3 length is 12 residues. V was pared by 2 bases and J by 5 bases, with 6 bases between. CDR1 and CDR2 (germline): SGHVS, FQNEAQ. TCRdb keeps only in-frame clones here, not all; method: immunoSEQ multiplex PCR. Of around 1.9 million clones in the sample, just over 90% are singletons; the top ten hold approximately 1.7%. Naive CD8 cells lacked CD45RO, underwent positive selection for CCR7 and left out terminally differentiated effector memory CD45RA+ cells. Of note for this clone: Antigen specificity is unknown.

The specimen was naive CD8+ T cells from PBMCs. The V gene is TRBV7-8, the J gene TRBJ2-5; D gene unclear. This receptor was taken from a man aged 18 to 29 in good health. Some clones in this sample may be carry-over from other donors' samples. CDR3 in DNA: TGTGCCAGCAGCTTAACGAGGGAGACCCAGTACTTC. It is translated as CASSLTRETQYF.